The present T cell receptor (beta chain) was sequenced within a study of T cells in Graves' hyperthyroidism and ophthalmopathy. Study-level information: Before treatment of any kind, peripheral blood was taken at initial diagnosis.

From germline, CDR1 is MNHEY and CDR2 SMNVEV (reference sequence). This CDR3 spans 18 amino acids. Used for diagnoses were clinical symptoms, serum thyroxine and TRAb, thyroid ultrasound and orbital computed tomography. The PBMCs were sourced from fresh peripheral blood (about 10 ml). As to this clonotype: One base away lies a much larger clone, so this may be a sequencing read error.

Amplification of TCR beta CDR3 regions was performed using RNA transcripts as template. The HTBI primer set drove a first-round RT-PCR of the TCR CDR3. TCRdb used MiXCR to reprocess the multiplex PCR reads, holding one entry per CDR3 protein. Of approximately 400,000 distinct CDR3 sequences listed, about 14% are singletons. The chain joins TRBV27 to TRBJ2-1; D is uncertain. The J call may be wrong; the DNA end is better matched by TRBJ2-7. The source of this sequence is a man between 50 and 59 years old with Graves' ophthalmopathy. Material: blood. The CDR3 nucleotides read TGTGCCAGCAGTTTATTTGGCGACCGAGCCGCCGTTTACAATGAGCAGTACTTC. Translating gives CASSLFGDRAAVYNEQYF.